Sequencing of this T cell receptor beta chain was carried out in a study of shared clonotypes between healthy human individuals. Study at large: Three CD4 naive, three CD4 memory, two CD8 naive and one CD8 memory plate were used per donor. Regarding the study as a whole: Across subsets, estimated richness was generally greater for naive than for memory populations.

Naive CD8 cells comprised CD45RO-negative, CCR7-positively selected cells, excluding terminally differentiated effector memory CD45RA+ cells. Germline V gene sequence: CDR1 SGHAT, CDR2 FQNNGV. CDR3 size: 11 residues. V gave up 4 bases and J gave up 7 bases, with 8 bases separating them. Only in-frame clones appear in the TCRdb table, and some are missing; sequencing was by immunoSEQ multiplex PCR. The table has roughly 650,000 clones, approximately 96% seen once; the top ten hold 0.11%. This clone was picked up one time. The antigen is undetermined. This sequence originates from a woman aged 25 to 39 in good health. J is TRBJ2-7 and V is TRBV11-2; D uncertain. Sequences were obtained from naive CD8+ T cells sorted from blood. This CDR3 is CASSSSREQYF. CDR3 nucleotide sequence: TGTGCCAGCAGCTCGAGCAGGGAGCAGTACTTC.